This T cell receptor beta chain was retrieved from a study of Ad26.COV2.S vaccination and SARS-CoV-2 variants. Study-wide context: A COV1001 Ad26.COV2.S trial-arm participant provided the sample. Points from the study as a whole: Measurements of TCR breadth and depth may have given underestimates of the total T cell responses. Substantial response breadth was reportedly seen for spike-specific CD8+ and CD4+ T cells after vaccination.

The treatment was: roughly 20 received Ad26.COV2.S at low or high dose, single or two shots; about 5 received placebo; per-sample allocation not given. Sampling happened 63 days after the first vaccine or placebo injection. About this clone: The target antigen is unknown.

Clones were sequenced by immunoSEQ multiplex PCR, and TCRdb holds only the in-frame ones, with some missing. Of 200,000 to 250,000 clones in the sample, around nine tenths were seen once. The germline CDR1 and CDR2 sequences are MDHEN and SYDVKM. The CDR3 length is 14 residues. J gave up 7 bases and V 6 bases, and 8 bases lay outside the gene matches. Sequencing used peripheral blood, obtained in a trial of Ad26.COV2.S vaccine versus placebo. The chain has TRBV28 and TRBJ1-2; the match to TRBD1 covers 10 bases. The TCR originated in a person between 18 and 60 years old who received the Ad26.COV2.S COVID-19 vaccine or a placebo. The CDR3 region is CASRTGGPSGGYTF. For the CDR3, the DNA is TGTGCCAGCAGGACAGGGGGCCCCTCGGGTGGCTACACCTTC.